This is a list of T cell receptor beta chains from one sample in a study of cytomegalovirus exposure and HLA in healthy donors. TCRdb keeps only in-frame clones here, not all; method: immunoSEQ multiplex PCR. The table includes 200,000 or so clones, about 90% detected once. Sequenced sample: PBMCs. Receptor source: a girl under three years old in good health and CMV-seronegative. The CDR3 runs from the conserved cysteine through the conserved F or W. Each record gives: V gene, J gene, D gene, clone size, CDR3 DNA, CDR3 protein. D genes are given only for firm matches. The size entry is marked missing in some rows and otherwise reads once, few, many or a size class.

TRBV5-5	TRBJ2-1	TRBD2	-	TGTGCCAGCAGCTTGGGCCCTAGCGGGGTCGGTGAGCAGTTCTTC	CASSLGPSGVGEQFF
TRBV27	TRBJ2-7	-	-	TGTGCCAGCAGTTTAGCGGGGGCCCACGAGCAGTACTTC	CASSLAGAHEQYF
TRBV30	TRBJ2-5	TRBD2	-	TGTGCCTGGAGTACTTGGACTAGCGATGCGACCCAGTACTTC	CAWSTWTSDATQYF
TRBV10-1	TRBJ1-2	TRBD1	-	TGCGCCAACACAGGGGCTCTATGGGGCTACACCTTC	CANTGALWGYTF
TRBV9	TRBJ1-2	-	-	TGTGCCAGCAGCGCCCGTAACTATGGCTACACCTTC	CASSARNYGYTF
TRBV7-3	TRBJ2-1	TRBD2	-	TGTGCCAGCAGCTTAGGTCTAGCGGGGAACAATGAGCAGTTCTTC	CASSLGLAGNNEQFF
TRBV4-2	TRBJ2-3	-	-	TGTGCCAGCAGCCAAGATTCGGGTACGCAGTATTTT	CASSQDSGTQYF
TRBV29-1	TRBJ2-1	TRBD1	few	TGCAGCACGGCAGGACAGGGGGCGCGCAATGAGCAGTTCTTC	CSTAGQGARNEQFF
TRBV7-2	TRBJ2-7	TRBD2	-	TGTGCCAGCAGCTCCTATCCTAGCGGGAGCGCCGAGCAGTACTTC	CASSSYPSGSAEQYF
TRBV11-2	TRBJ2-1	TRBD2	once	TGTGCCAGCAGCTTAAGATACGGGCGGGGGGCGGACAATGAGCAGTTCTTC	CASSLRYGRGADNEQFF
TRBV12-2	TRBJ2-7	-	-	TGTGCAAGTCGCTTAGGACACATTCCGGGACTAGGCGAGCAGTACTTC	CASRLGHIPGLGEQYF
TRBV5-1	TRBJ1-4	-	-	TGCGCCAGCAGCTTGTCGCTGCAGACAACTAATGAAAAACTGTTTTTT	CASSLSLQTTNEKLFF
TRBV4-1	TRBJ1-5	-	-	TGCGCCAGCAGCCAAGATCCAACGACAAGCAATCAGCCCCAGCATTTT	CASSQDPTTSNQPQHF
TRBV7-8	TRBJ2-7	TRBD1	-	TGTGCCAGCAGCTTGGGGACAGGGGGCGGCTCCTACGAGCAGTACTTC	CASSLGTGGGSYEQYF
TRBV2	TRBJ1-1	-	-	TGTGCCAGCAGCCTTCAGTACACTGAAGCTTTCTTT	CASSLQYTEAFF
TRBV9	TRBJ1-2	-	-	TGTGCCAGCAGCGTTGGGGAGAACCCCTATGGCTACACCTTC	CASSVGENPYGYTF
TRBV19	TRBJ1-2	-	-	TGTGCCATCTCCTCTCGCGAGTATGGCTACACCTTC	CAISSREYGYTF
TRBV2	TRBJ2-7	TRBD2	-	TGTGCCAGCAGGGAGGGACTAGCGGCCTACGAGCAGTACTTC	CASREGLAAYEQYF
TRBV7-9	TRBJ2-7	TRBD1	-	TGTGCCAGCAGCTACCGGGACAGGGGTGTCGAGCAGTACTTC	CASSYRDRGVEQYF
TRBV5-6	TRBJ2-7	-	-	TGTGCCAGCAGCGATCCGGGACTGATTTACGAGCAGTACTTC	CASSDPGLIYEQYF
TRBV9	TRBJ2-5	TRBD2	-	TGTGCCAGCAGCGTAGCGGGGGGTCAAGAGACCCAGTACTTC	CASSVAGGQETQYF
TRBV30	TRBJ2-4	-	-	TGTGCCTGGAGTGGAGGGGGAGCCAAAAACATTCAGTACTTC	CAWSGGGAKNIQYF
TRBV21-1	TRBJ2-2	-	few	TGTGCCAGCAGCAAAGCCACACTCCGGGACACACCGAACACCGGGGAGCTGTTTTTT	CASSKATLRDTPNTGELFF
TRBV6-1	TRBJ2-3	TRBD1	-	TGTGCCAGCAGTGTGGGGCGAGGACAGGGTACAGATACGCAGTATTTT	CASSVGRGQGTDTQYF
TRBV5-5	TRBJ1-5	-	-	TGTGCCAGCAGCTTGGCAGGTGGGCGGCCCCAGCATTTT	CASSLAGGRPQHF
TRBV12-2	TRBJ1-2	-	once	TGTGCAAGTCGTCCGAGAGCTAACTATGGCTACACCTTC	CASRPRANYGYTF
TRBV6-5	TRBJ2-7	TRBD2	-	TGTGCCGCTATTACCGGGACTAGCTCCTACGAGCAGTACTTC	CAAITGTSSYEQYF
TRBV5-6	TRBJ2-3	TRBD2	-	TGTGCCAGCAGCTCCCCCGGGACTAGACCCACAGATACGCAGTATTTT	CASSSPGTRPTDTQYF
TRBV11-1	TRBJ2-7	TRBD2	-	TGTGCCAGCAGCTTAGACGGTGGGACTAGCTCCTACGAGCAGTACTTC	CASSLDGGTSSYEQYF
TRBV6-5	TRBJ1-2	-	-	TGTGCCAGCAGTTACGGCAAACGCTATGGCTACACCTTC	CASSYGKRYGYTF
TRBV13	TRBJ2-7	TRBD2	-	TGTGCCAGCAGCCCTATAGCGGGACCCCACTACGAGCAGTACTTC	CASSPIAGPHYEQYF
TRBV5-1	TRBJ2-3	-	-	TGCGCCAGCAGCTTGGTTCGTGGGCCCATCCATGATACGCAGTATTTT	CASSLVRGPIHDTQYF
TRBV25-1	TRBJ1-2	TRBD1	-	TGTGCCAGCAGTTGGGGCCCGGGACAGGGTTGGGGCTATGGCTACACCTTC	CASSWGPGQGWGYGYTF
TRBV7-8	TRBJ1-1	-	-	TGTGCCAGCAGCGGCAGACACAACACTGAAGCTTTCTTT	CASSGRHNTEAFF
TRBV29-1	TRBJ1-2	TRBD1	-	TGCAGCGTTGGAGACAGGGGCGAATTCTATGGCTACACCTTC	CSVGDRGEFYGYTF
TRBV19	TRBJ2-7	TRBD2	-	TGTGCCAGTAATCGGAGCGGGATCTGCCCTACTTACGAGCAGTACTTC	CASNRSGICPTYEQYF
TRBV18	TRBJ2-7	TRBD1	few	TGTGCCAGCTCACAAGGACAGGGTCGAATCTACGAGCAGTACTTC	CASSQGQGRIYEQYF
TRBV5-4	TRBJ1-1	-	-	TGTGCCAGCAGCAGACAGAACGAAGCTTTCTTT	CASSRQNEAFF
TRBV18	TRBJ1-1	TRBD1	-	TGTGCCAGCTCACCAAGGGACAGGGAGGTTTCGGCTTTCTTT	CASSPRDREVSAFF
TRBV15	TRBJ2-1	TRBD2	-	TGTGCCACCAGCAGAGCCCGTCCAACTAGCGGGAGAGGTAATGAGCAGTTCTTC	CATSRARPTSGRGNEQFF
TRBV10-3	TRBJ1-2	-	-	TGTGCCATCAGTGAACAGAACGACAACTATGGCTACACCTTC	CAISEQNDNYGYTF
TRBV6-1	TRBJ2-2	TRBD1	-	TGTGCCAGCAGCGACTACAGGGGTCGCACCGGGGAGCTGTTTTTT	CASSDYRGRTGELFF
TRBV5-1	TRBJ1-6	-	-	TGCGCCAGCAGCTGGGGAGACAGGAATTCACCCCTCCACTTT	CASSWGDRNSPLHF
TRBV5-6	TRBJ2-2	TRBD1	-	TGTGCCAGCAGAGCTACAGGGGACACCGGGGAGCTGTTTTTT	CASRATGDTGELFF
TRBV12-5	TRBJ2-5	TRBD2	-	TGTGCTAGTGGTCTCAATATAGCGGGGGCCCCCTACCAAGAGACCCAGTACTTC	CASGLNIAGAPYQETQYF
TRBV4-2	TRBJ2-1	-	-	TGTGCCAGCAGCCAAGGGGGGGGGCTGGAGGTCTACAATGAGCAGTTCTTC	CASSQGGGLEVYNEQFF
TRBV5-1	TRBJ1-1	TRBD1	-	TGCGCCAGCAGCTTGGGGACAGGGATTGAAGCTTTCTTT	CASSLGTGIEAFF
TRBV30	TRBJ2-7	-	-	TGTGCCTGGAGTCCCTGGGGGGGCACCTACGAGCAGTACTTC	CAWSPWGGTYEQYF
TRBV7-8	TRBJ2-7	-	once	TGTGCCAGCAGCTTACGACGAACCGGGACAAATTCCTACGAGCAGTACTTC	CASSLRRTGTNSYEQYF
TRBV19	TRBJ1-5	TRBD1	-	TGTGCCAGTAGTGGGGGACAGGGGCAGCCCCAGCATTTT	CASSGGQGQPQHF
TRBV2	TRBJ1-2	TRBD1	-	TGTGCCTACGACACCAATGACAGGGCCTATGGCTACACCTTC	CAYDTNDRAYGYTF
TRBV29-1	TRBJ1-2	-	-	TGCAGCACCATCGGCGACAGGCCTGGCTACACCTTC	CSTIGDRPGYTF
TRBV21-1	TRBJ1-2	-	-	TGTGCCAGCGTGAATCGTGGGAGGGGGGCTCACACCTTC	CASVNRGRGAHTF
TRBV5-1	TRBJ2-7	TRBD1	-	TGCGCCAGCAGCCGGGACAGGGAGCAGTACTTC	CASSRDREQYF
TRBV4-1	TRBJ2-7	-	-	TGCGCCAGCAGCCAAGAAGGCGGTACTTTTTACGAGCAGTACTTC	CASSQEGGTFYEQYF